This is a list of T cell receptor beta chains from one sample in a study of control samples from healthy donors and cancer patients. Libraries were prepared by immunoSEQ multiplex PCR; TCRdb keeps only in-frame clonotypes and omits some of them. The repertoire consists of just over 80,000 clones, with about 90% occurring once and the leading ten covering around 5.4%. The sample comprised blood. These receptor sequences come from a man aged 50 to 60 in good health. The CDR3 runs from the conserved cysteine through the conserved F or W. Fields, in order: V gene, clone size, J gene, D gene, CDR3 DNA, CDR3 protein. A D gene is named only where the DNA matches it firmly. Clone size is stated in some rows and not others, as once, few, many or a class when expanded.

v_call: TRBV15; clone_size: .; j_call: TRBJ1-2; d_call: TRBD1; cdr3_nt: TGTGCCACCCGCCCGGGGACAGGGAAGAACGAGGGCTACACCTTC; cdr3_aa: CATRPGTGKNEGYTF
v_call: TRBV5-3; clone_size: .; j_call: TRBJ2-1; d_call: .; cdr3_nt: TGTGCCAGAAGCTTGGGACAGCCCTACAATGAGCAGTTCTTC; cdr3_aa: CARSLGQPYNEQFF
v_call: TRBV27; clone_size: .; j_call: TRBJ1-5; d_call: TRBD1; cdr3_nt: TGTGCCAGCAGTACAAGACAGGGTGTGGGCAATCAGCCCCAGCATTTT; cdr3_aa: CASSTRQGVGNQPQHF
v_call: TRBV30; clone_size: once; j_call: TRBJ1-1; d_call: TRBD1; cdr3_nt: TGTGCCACAGCAGACAGGGACCTTGAAGCTTTCTTT; cdr3_aa: CATADRDLEAFF
v_call: TRBV30; clone_size: .; j_call: TRBJ1-1; d_call: .; cdr3_nt: TGTGCCTGGACTTCCTCGAGGGGAACTGAAGCTTTCTTT; cdr3_aa: CAWTSSRGTEAFF
v_call: TRBV7-8; clone_size: .; j_call: TRBJ1-2; d_call: TRBD1; cdr3_nt: TGTGCCAGCGGGACAGGTTATGGCTACACCTTC; cdr3_aa: CASGTGYGYTF
v_call: TRBV12-3/TRBV12-4; clone_size: .; j_call: TRBJ1-1; d_call: .; cdr3_nt: TGTGCCAGCAGTTTTTCCAACACTGAAGCTTTCTTT; cdr3_aa: CASSFSNTEAFF
v_call: TRBV13; clone_size: .; j_call: TRBJ1-1; d_call: .; cdr3_nt: TGTGCCAGCAGCTCCCGGCCCTTTGCGAACACTGAAGCTTTCTTT; cdr3_aa: CASSSRPFANTEAFF
v_call: TRBV19; clone_size: .; j_call: TRBJ2-2; d_call: .; cdr3_nt: TGTGTAACAGGGCGGGACGGGGAGCTGTTTTTT; cdr3_aa: CVTGRDGELFF
v_call: TRBV7-9; clone_size: once; j_call: TRBJ1-1; d_call: .; cdr3_nt: TGTGCCAGCAGCTCCGCGTTTGGGGCCTCCACTGAAGCTTTCTTT; cdr3_aa: CASSSAFGASTEAFF
v_call: TRBV5-1; clone_size: .; j_call: TRBJ2-7; d_call: .; cdr3_nt: TGCGCCAGCAGCTTGGACAGATCCTACGAGCAGTACTTC; cdr3_aa: CASSLDRSYEQYF
v_call: TRBV19; clone_size: .; j_call: TRBJ1-6; d_call: TRBD1; cdr3_nt: TGTGCCAGTAGTACGTCGGACAGGGAATATTCACCCCTCCACTTT; cdr3_aa: CASSTSDREYSPLHF
v_call: TRBV5-3; clone_size: once; j_call: TRBJ1-5; d_call: .; cdr3_nt: TGTGCCAGAAGCCCCTGGGCTGCTAGCAATCAGCCCCAGCATTTT; cdr3_aa: CARSPWAASNQPQHF
v_call: TRBV11-2; clone_size: .; j_call: TRBJ2-5; d_call: .; cdr3_nt: TGTGCCAGCAGCCGGAGGGGCCGGAAAGAGACCCAGTACTTC; cdr3_aa: CASSRRGRKETQYF